This TCR beta chain was found in a study of blood T cells in healthy people across ages. Roughly 9.2 milliliters was the volume of peripheral blood drawn from each donor. Every sample gave at least 5 micrograms of total RNA when it was extracted. General study findings and limits: A strong correlation between TCR beta diversity and naive T cell percentage was seen.

Primers used in a second PCR of about 6 to 12 cycles were a sample-barcoded 5' primer and a J-beta primer mix. TCRdb passed the 5' RACE reads through MiXCR, listing each CDR3 protein once. The data show around 280,000 distinct CDR3 sequences, 25% to 30% seen once. A word on this clonotype: Antigen unknown.

Trimming took 0 bases from V and 1 from J, leaving 11 bases between them. The CDR3 has 16 residues. Germline V CDR1 and CDR2: MRHNA, SNTAGT. The chain uses TRBV6-4 and TRBJ2-3, with D perhaps matching TRBD2 (5 bases). The sample was blood. The clonotype was recovered from a woman in her 70s in good health. The CDR3 here is CASSDSPTRGTDTQYF. As DNA, the CDR3 is TGTGCCAGCAGTGACTCTCCCACGCGGGGCACAGATACGCAGTATTTT.